Following are 16 T cell receptor beta chains from one sample sequenced in a study of PD-L1 blockade in urothelial cancer. Assay: immunoSEQ multiplex PCR; the TCRdb copy retains only in-frame clones and omits some. The sample has 40,000 or so clones; 65% to 90% are singletons. Time point given: peripheral blood 6 weeks after treatment start. The sequences come from PBMCs, collected around atezolizumab (anti-PD-L1) treatment. These receptors all stem from a man in his sixties with urothelial cancer.

V is TRBV9 and J is TRBJ1-2, with D possibly being TRBD1 (6 bases). CDR1 and CDR2 from the germline V gene are SGDLS and YYNGEE. The CDR3 spans 12 residues. Trimming shortened V by 3 bases and J by 8 bases, and 11 bases separated the two germline ends. CDR3 loop: CASSDPGVGYTF. CDR3 in DNA: TGTGCCAGCAGCGACCCAGGGGTCGGCTACACCTTC.

The chain combines TRBV7-6 with TRBJ2-7; D is possibly TRBD1 (6 bases). Germline values: CDR1 SGHVS, CDR2 FNYEAQ. The CDR3 consists of 15 residues. V dropped 0 bases and J dropped 0 bases, with 9 bases sitting between them. The CDR3 loop is CASSLALGASYEQYF. CDR3 in DNA: TGTGCCAGCAGCTTAGCGCTGGGGGCCTCCTACGAGCAGTACTTC.

The CDR3 protein is CASRQQGGPGLEQYF. The CDR3 DNA is TGTGCCAGCAGACAACAGGGGGGTCCGGGTCTCGAGCAGTACTTC. The chain recombines TRBV6-5 with TRBJ2-7, with TRBD1 matching 8 bases. CDR3 length: 15 residues. V was clipped by 6 bases and J by 6 bases; unmatched bases: 13. Germline CDR1 reads MNHEY; CDR2 reads SVGAGI.

The chain combines TRBV6-4 with TRBJ2-7, with 10 positions matching TRBD1. After removal of 9 bases from V and 6 bases from J, the junction contained 11 bases not matched to a gene. The CDR3 spans 14 residues. Germline CDR1 reads MRHNA; CDR2 reads SNTAGT. Written as DNA, the CDR3 is TGTGCCAGTAAGGCCGGGACAGGGGAAGGCGAGCAGTACTTC. Its translation: CASKAGTGEGEQYF.

This clone was detected only a few times. The chain employs TRBV5-4 and TRBJ2-5; D may be TRBD2 (6 bases). V lost 3 bases, J lost 5 bases, and 14 bases lay in between. The CDR3 is 14 residues long. CDR1 is SGHNT, CDR2 YYREEE, per germline (reference sequence). CDR3 coding DNA: TGTGCCAGCAGCTCCGACTGGAGGGTGGAGACCCAGTACTTC. Its protein is CASSSDWRVETQYF.

About this clone itself: One end of the junction varies from germline; a read error may be responsible. This chain connects TRBV6-1 to TRBJ1-1; TRBD1 aligns across 9 bases. This CDR3 comprises 16 residues. Germline V CDR1 and CDR2: MNHNS, SASEGT. The CDR3 protein is CASSEVWTGVKTEAFF. The CDR3 DNA is TGTGCCAGCAGTGAAGTGTGGACAGGGGTGAAGACTGAAGCTTTCTTT.

The chain employs TRBV6-5 and TRBJ2-6; 7 bases match TRBD1. The junction had 2 bases not matched to a gene; V was cut back by 1 base and J by 2 bases. CDR1 is MNHEY, CDR2 SVGAGI, per germline. This CDR3 has 16 residues. The DNA for the CDR3 is TGTGCCAGCAGTTACTTGACAGGGACTGGGGCCAACGTCCTGACTTTC. Its translation is CASSYLTGTGANVLTF.

The rearrangement links TRBV18 to TRBJ2-5; 10 nucleotides align to TRBD1. After removal of 4 bases from V and 1 base from J, the junction contained 0 bases not matched to a gene. The CDR3 extends over 14 amino acids. Germline V gives CDR1 KGHSH, CDR2 LQKENI. The CDR3 here is CASSRTGGQETQYF. DNA of the CDR3: TGTGCCAGCTCACGGACAGGGGGCCAAGAGACCCAGTACTTC.

The chain has TRBV30 and TRBJ2-3, with 10 bases that match TRBD1. J was trimmed by 3 bases and V by 5 bases; bases with no gene match: 11. CDR1 and CDR2 (germline): GTSNPN, SVGIG (reference sequence). This CDR3 spans 16 amino acids. In DNA form, the CDR3 reads TGTGCCTGGGGCTCTGGGGACAGGGGCAGGACAGATACGCAGTATTTT. This gives the protein CAWGSGDRGRTDTQYF.

The chain has TRBV19 and TRBJ1-5; D may be TRBD1 (6 bases). The CDR3 is 15 residues long. V dropped 5 bases and J dropped 1 base, with 12 bases sitting between them. Germline values: CDR1 LNHDA, CDR2 SQIVND (reference sequence). CDR3 loop: CASSYGTPSNQPQHF. As DNA, the CDR3 is TGTGCCAGTAGTTATGGGACACCCAGCAATCAGCCCCAGCATTTT.

This clone came up a few times. The chain employs TRBV5-1 and TRBJ2-2; tentative D call: TRBD1 (6 bases). The CDR3 consists of 14 residues. Trimming shortened V by 5 bases and J by 4 bases, and 12 bases separated the two germline ends. CDR1 is SGHRS and CDR2 is YFSETQ in the germline V gene. CDR3 sequence reads: CASSWQGSTGELFF. CDR3 bases: TGCGCCAGCAGTTGGCAGGGGTCCACCGGGGAGCTGTTTTTT.

The V gene is TRBV30, the J gene TRBJ2-5, with 8 bases identical to TRBD1. The CDR3 sequence is 15 residues long. Germline V gene lookup returns CDR1 GTSNPN and CDR2 SVGIG (reference sequence). The V segment lost 0 bases and the J segment 4 bases; nucleotides outside the gene matches: 7. CDR3 bases: TGTGCCTGGAGTGTACACGGGACAGGACGAGAGACCCAGTACTTC. Amino acids: CAWSVHGTGRETQYF.

The V and J genes are TRBV7-6 and TRBJ2-7; 7 nucleotides line up with TRBD1. There are 18 residues in the CDR3. J lost 4 bases, V lost 5 bases, and 20 bases had no gene match. The germline gives CDR1 SGHVS, CDR2 FNYEAQ. CDR3 residues: CASSTPGQSIRKGYEQYF. Written as DNA, the CDR3 is TGTGCCAGCAGCACGCCGGGACAGTCTATTAGAAAGGGATACGAGCAGTACTTC. Full variable domain (remainder filled in from reference TRBV7-6 and TRBJ2-7): GAGVSQSPRYKVTKRGQDVALRCDPISGHVSLYWYRQALGQGPEFLTYFNYEAQQDKSGLPNDRFSAERPEGSISTLTIQRTEQRDSAMYRCASSTPGQSIRKGYEQYFGPGTRLTVT.

On this clone itself: Its ends do not fully match the called genes, so a read error is possible. The chain is built from TRBV7-7 and TRBJ1-5, with D uncertain. CDR1 and CDR2 from the germline V gene are SSHAT and FNYEAQ (reference sequence). CDR3 length: 13 residues. CDR3 nucleotide sequence: TGTGCTAGCAGCTTGGCCCTAGGTCAGCCCCAGCATTTT. Protein sequence: CASSLALGQPQHF.

Here the CDR3 DNA reads TGTGCCTGGAGTGTCCTCCAAGAGACCCAGTACTTC. The encoded protein is CAWSVLQETQYF. The chain carries TRBV30 and TRBJ2-5; D not resolved. CDR3 size: 12 residues. V lost 0 bases and J 1 base, leaving 3 bases between the germline ends. In germline, CDR1 is GTSNPN, CDR2 SVGIG (reference sequence).

V and J are TRBV7-2 and TRBJ1-6; D possibly corresponds to TRBD1 (6 bases). The CDR3 has 15 residues. V lost 4 bases and J lost 3, with 10 bases in between. From germline, CDR1 is SGHTA and CDR2 FQGNSA. The CDR3 here is CASSSGQSYNSPLHF. CDR3 bases: TGTGCCAGCAGCTCCGGACAGAGCTATAATTCACCCCTCCACTTT.